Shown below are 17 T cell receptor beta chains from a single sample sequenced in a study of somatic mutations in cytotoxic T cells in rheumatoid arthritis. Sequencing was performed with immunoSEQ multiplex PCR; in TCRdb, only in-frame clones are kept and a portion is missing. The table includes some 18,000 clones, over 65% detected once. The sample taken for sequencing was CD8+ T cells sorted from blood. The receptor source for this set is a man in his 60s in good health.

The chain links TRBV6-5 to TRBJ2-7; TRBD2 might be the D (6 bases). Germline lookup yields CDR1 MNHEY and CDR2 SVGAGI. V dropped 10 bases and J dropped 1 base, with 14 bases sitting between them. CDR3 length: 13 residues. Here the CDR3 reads CAIRVGTSYEQYF. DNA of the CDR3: TGTGCCATCAGAGTTGGGACTTCCTACGAGCAGTACTTC.

The DNA of the CDR3 is TGCAGCGTGACTTTTGGGACACGATACTACGAGCAGTACTTC. This encodes CSVTFGTRYYEQYF. The chain employs TRBV29-1 and TRBJ2-7; a possible D gene is TRBD1 (6 bases). V lost 6 bases and J lost 3, with 18 bases in between. Germline CDR1 and CDR2: SQVTM and ANQGSEA. The CDR3 has 14 residues.

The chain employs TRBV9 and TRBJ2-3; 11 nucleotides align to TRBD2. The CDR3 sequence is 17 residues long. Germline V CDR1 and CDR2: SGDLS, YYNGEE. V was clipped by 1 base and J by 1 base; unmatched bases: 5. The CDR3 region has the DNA TGTGCCAGCAGCGTAATTAGCGGGGGGGCGGGCACAGATACGCAGTATTTT. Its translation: CASSVISGGAGTDTQYF.

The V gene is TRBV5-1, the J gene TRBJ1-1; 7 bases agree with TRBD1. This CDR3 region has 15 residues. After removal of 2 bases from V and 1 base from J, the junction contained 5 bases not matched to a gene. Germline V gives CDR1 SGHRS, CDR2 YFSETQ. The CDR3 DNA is TGCGCCAGCAGCTTCCGGGGGACAGCGAACACTGAAGCTTTCTTT. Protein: CASSFRGTANTEAFF.

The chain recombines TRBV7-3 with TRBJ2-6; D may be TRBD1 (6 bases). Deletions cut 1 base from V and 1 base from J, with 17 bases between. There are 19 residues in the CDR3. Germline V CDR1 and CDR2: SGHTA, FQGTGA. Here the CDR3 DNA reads TGTGCCAGCAGCTTAAGTGCCCCGTACAGGGAGTCTGGGGCCAACGTCCTGACTTTC. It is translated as CASSLSAPYRESGANVLTF.

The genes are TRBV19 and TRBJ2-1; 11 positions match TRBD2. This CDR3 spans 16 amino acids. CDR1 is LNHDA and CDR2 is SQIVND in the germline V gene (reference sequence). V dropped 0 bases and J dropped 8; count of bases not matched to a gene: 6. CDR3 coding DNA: TGTGCCAGTAGTATAGAGAGTAGCGGGGGGGCATATGAGCAGTTCTTC. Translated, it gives CASSIESSGGAYEQFF.

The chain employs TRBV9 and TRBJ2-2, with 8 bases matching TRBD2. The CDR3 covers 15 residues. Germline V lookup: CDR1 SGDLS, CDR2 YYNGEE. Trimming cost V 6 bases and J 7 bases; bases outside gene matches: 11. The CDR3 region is CASTSGGGLSGELFF. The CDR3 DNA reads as TGTGCCAGCACCTCGGGGGGGGGCCTTAGCGGGGAGCTGTTTTTT. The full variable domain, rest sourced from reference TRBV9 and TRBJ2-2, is DSGVTQTPKHLITATGQRVTLRCSPRSGDLSVYWYQQSLDQGLQFLIQYYNGEERAKGNILERFSAQQFPDLHSELNLSSLELGDSALYFCASTSGGGLSGELFFGEGSRLTVL.

CDR3 bases: TGTGCCAGCAGTTTATCAGTCGGGACACAGGCTTGGGAGCAGTACTTC. It encodes CASSLSVGTQAWEQYF. V and J are TRBV27 and TRBJ2-7; possible D gene TRBD1, 6 bases. The CDR3 length is 16 residues. Between the trimmed V and J ends, which lost 0 bases and 7 bases, there was a span of 19 bases. Per germline, CDR1 MNHEY and CDR2 SMNVEV (reference sequence).

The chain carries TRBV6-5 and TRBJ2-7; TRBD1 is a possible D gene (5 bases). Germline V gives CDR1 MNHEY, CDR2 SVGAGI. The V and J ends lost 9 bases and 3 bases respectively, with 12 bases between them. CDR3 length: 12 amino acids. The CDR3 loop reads CASGSGIYEQYF. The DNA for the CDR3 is TGTGCCAGTGGGTCAGGGATCTACGAGCAGTACTTC.

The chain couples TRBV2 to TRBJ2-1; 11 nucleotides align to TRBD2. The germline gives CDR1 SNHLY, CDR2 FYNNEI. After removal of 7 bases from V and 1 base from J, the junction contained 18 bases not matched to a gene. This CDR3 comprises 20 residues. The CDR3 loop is CASIPILHSGRAGSYNEQFF. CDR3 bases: TGTGCCAGCATCCCGATCCTCCATAGCGGGAGGGCCGGTTCCTACAATGAGCAGTTCTTC.

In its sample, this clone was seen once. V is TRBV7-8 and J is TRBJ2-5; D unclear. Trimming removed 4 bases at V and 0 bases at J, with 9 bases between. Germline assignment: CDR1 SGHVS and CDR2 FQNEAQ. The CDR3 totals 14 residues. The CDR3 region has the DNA TGTGCCAGCAGCTACGGAGTAAACCAAGAGACCCAGTACTTC. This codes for CASSYGVNQETQYF.

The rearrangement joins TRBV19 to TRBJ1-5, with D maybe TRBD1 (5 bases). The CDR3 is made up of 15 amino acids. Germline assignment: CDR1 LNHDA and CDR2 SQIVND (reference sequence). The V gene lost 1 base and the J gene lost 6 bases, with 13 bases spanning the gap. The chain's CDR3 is CASSIAGRATQPQHF. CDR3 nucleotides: TGTGCCAGTAGTATAGCCGGCAGGGCGACTCAGCCCCAGCATTTT.

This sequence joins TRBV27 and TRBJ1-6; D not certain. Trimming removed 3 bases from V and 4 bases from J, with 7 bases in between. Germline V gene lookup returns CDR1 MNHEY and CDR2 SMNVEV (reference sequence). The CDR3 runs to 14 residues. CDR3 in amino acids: CASSFQTYNSPLHF. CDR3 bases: TGTGCCAGCAGTTTCCAGACTTATAATTCACCCCTCCACTTT.

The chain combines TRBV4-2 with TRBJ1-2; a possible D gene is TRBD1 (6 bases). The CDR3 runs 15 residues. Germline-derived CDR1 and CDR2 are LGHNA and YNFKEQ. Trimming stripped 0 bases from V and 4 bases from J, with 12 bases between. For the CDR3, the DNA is TGTGCCAGCAGCCAAGAACGGTCAGGGGCCTATGGCTACACCTTC. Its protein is CASSQERSGAYGYTF.

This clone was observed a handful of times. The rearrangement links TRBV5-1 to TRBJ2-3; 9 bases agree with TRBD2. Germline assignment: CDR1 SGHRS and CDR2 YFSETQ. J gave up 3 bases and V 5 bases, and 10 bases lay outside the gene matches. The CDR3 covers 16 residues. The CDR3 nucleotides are TGCGCCAGCAGGGCTGCGGGGGGGCGGTTGACAGATACGCAGTATTTT. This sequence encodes CASRAAGGRLTDTQYF.

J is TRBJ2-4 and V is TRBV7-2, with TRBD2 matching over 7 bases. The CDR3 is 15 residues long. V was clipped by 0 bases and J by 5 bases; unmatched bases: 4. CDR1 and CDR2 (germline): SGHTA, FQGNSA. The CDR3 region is CASSLAGGPENIQYF. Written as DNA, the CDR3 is TGTGCCAGCAGCTTAGCGGGAGGGCCGGAAAACATTCAGTACTTC.

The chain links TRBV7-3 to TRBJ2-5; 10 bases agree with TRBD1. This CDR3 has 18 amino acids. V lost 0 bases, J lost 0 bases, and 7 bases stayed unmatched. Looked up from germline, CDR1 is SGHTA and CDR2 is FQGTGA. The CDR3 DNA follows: TGTGCCAGCAGCTTAACGGGACAGGGGTCGATGTACCAAGAGACCCAGTACTTC. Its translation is CASSLTGQGSMYQETQYF. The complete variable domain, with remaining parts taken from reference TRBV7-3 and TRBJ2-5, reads GAGVSQTPSNKVTEKGKYVELRCDPISGHTALYWYRQSLGQGPEFLIYFQGTGAADDSGLPNDRFFAVRPEGSVSTLKIQRTERGDSAVYLCASSLTGQGSMYQETQYFGPGTRLLVL.